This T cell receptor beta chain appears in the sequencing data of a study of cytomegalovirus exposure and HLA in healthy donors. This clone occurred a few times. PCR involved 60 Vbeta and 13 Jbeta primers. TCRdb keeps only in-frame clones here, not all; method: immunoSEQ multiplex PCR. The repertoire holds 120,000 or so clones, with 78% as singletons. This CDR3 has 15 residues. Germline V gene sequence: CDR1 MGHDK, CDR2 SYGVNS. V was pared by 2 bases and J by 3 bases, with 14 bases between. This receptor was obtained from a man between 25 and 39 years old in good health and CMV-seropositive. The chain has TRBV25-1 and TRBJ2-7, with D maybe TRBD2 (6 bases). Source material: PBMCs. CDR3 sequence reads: CASSESTGGRYEQYF. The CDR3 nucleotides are TGTGCCAGCAGTGAAAGTACTGGAGGGCGCTACGAGCAGTACTTC.